The present entry profiles one T cell receptor beta chain with its context. Its antigen is unidentified. V was clipped by 0 bases and J by 3 bases, with 9 bases between them. The germline V gene has CDR1 ENHRY and CDR2 SYGVKD. The CDR3 has 15 residues. They ran version v3.0 of the immunoSEQ assay at survey level. This table comes from immunoSEQ multiplex PCR, and its TCRdb copy is limited to in-frame clones, with some not included. The sample lists 40,000 to 50,000 clones; 94% were seen once. Specimens carried roughly 0.95-11 million cryopreserved PBMC before DNA extraction. The sample originates from a study of long-term antiretroviral therapy in people with HIV. Study context: The 2015 recommendation for immediate ART came about a decade after the earliest samples.

General observations from the study: Clones expanded before ART dominated the repertoire at all time points.

Sequencing was performed on unsorted PBMCs, taken 9.2 years after starting antiretroviral therapy. V gene TRBV10-3 combines with J gene TRBJ1-5; D is ambiguous. This sequence originates from a man aged 30-40 years with HIV. DNA for the CDR3: TGTGCCATCAGTGAGTCTGGGCAGCCCAATCAGCCCCAGCATTTT. Protein sequence: CAISESGQPNQPQHF.